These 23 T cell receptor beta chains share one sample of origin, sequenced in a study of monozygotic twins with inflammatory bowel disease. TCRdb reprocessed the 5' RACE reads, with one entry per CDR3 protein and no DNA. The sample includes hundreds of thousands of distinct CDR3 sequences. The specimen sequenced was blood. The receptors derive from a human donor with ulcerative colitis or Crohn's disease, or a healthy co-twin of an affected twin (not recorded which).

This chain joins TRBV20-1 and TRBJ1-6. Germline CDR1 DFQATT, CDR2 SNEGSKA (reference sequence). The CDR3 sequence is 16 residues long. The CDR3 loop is CSARDRRGSQYSPLHF.

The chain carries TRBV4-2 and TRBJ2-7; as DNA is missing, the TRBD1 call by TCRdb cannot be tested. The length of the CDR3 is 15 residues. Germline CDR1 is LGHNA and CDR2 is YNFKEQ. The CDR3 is CASSHLGQAPYEQYF.

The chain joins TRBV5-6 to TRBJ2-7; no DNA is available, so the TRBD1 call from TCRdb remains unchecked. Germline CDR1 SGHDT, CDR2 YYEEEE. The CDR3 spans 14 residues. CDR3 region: CASRPGQGRNEQYF.

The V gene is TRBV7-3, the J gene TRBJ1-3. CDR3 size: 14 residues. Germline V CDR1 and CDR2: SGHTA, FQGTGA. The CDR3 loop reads CASSLESSGNTIYF.

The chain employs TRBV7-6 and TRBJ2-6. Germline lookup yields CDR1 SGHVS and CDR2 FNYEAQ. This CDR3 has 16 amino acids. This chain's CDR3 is CASSLGLMGGANVLTF.

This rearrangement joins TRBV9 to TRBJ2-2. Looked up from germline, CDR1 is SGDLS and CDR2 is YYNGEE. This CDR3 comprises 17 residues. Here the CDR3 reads CASSWRSAYMDTGELFF.

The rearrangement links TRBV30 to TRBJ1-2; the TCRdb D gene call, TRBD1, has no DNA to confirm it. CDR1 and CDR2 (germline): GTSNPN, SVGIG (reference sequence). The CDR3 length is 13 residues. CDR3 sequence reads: CACLDSPNYGYTF.

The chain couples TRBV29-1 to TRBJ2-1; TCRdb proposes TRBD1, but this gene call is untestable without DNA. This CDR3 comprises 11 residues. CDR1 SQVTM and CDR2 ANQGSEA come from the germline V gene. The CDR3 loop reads CSVGRGGEQFF.

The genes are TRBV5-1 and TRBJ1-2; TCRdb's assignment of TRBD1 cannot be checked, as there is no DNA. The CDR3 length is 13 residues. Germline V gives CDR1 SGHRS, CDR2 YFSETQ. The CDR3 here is CASSLQGDYGYTF. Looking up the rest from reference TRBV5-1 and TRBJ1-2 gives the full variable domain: KAGVTQTPRYLIKTRGQQVTLSCSPISGHRSVSWYQQTPGQGLQFLFEYFSETQRNKGNFPGRFSGRQFSNSRSEMNVSTLELGDSALYLCASSLQGDYGYTFGSGTRLTVV.

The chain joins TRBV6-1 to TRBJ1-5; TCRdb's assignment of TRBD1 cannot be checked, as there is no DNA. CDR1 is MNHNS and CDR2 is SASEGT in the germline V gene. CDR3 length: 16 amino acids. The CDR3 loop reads CASSRQGQGAGQPQHF.

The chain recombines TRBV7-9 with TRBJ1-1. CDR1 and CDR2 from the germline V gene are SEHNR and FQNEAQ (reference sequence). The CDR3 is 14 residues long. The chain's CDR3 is CASSQQTGNTEAFF.

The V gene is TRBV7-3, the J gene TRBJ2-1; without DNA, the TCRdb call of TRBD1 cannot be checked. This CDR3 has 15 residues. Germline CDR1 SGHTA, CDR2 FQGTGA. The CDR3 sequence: CASSPGGQTNNEQFF. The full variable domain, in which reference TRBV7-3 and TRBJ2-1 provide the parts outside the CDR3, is GAGVSQTPSNKVTEKGKYVELRCDPISGHTALYWYRQSLGQGPEFLIYFQGTGAADDSGLPNDRFFAVRPEGSVSTLKIQRTERGDSAVYLCASSPGGQTNNEQFFGPGTRLTVL.

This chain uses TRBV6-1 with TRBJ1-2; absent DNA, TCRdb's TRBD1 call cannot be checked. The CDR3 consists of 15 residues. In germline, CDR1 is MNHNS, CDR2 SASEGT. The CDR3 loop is CASSVERGPGYGYTF.

Here the CDR3 reads CASSSTGAQSGNTIYF. The chain recombines TRBV5-1 with TRBJ1-3; TCRdb picks TRBD1, but there is no DNA to check that call. Germline CDR1 SGHRS, CDR2 YFSETQ. The CDR3 totals 16 residues.

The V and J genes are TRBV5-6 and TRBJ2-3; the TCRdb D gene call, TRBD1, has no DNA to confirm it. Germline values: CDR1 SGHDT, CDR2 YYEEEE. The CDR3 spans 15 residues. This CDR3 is CASSNRDRGTDTQYF.

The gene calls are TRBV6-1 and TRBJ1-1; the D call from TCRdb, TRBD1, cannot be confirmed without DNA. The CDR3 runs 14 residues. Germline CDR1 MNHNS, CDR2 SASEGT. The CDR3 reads CASSPFGRNTEAFF.

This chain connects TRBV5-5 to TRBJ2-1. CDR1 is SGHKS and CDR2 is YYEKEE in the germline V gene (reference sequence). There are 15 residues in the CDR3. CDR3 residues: CASSLEGRGYNEQFF.

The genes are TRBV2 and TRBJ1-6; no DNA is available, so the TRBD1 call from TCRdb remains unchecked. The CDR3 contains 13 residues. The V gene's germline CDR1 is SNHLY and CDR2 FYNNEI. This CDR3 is CASSVSGVSPLHF.

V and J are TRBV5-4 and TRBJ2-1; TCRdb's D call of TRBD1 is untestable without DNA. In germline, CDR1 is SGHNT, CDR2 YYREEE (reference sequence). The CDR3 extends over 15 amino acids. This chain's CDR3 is CASSLGTGAVWEQFF.

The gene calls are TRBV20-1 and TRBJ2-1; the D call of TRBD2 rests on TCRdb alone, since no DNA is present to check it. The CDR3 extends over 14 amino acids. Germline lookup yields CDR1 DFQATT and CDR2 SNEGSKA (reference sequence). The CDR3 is CSAQPGAGVYEQFF.

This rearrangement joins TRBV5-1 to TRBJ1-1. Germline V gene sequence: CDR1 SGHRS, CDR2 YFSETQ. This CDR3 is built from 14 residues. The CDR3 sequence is CASSLDPQRDEAFF.

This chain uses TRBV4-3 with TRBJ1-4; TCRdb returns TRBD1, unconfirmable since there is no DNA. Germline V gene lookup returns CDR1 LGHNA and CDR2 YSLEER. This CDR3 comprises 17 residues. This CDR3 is CASSQDLPRGLSEKLFF.

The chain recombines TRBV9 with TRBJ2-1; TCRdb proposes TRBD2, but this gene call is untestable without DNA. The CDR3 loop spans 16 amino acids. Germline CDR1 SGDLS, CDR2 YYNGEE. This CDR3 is CASSVGGGPTYNEQFF.